This entry describes one T cell receptor (beta chain). This receptor's antigen is unknown. The DNA is omitted, as the CDR3 cannot be located on it reliably, and the CDR3 follows TCRdb's listing. The record originates from a study of tumor-infiltrating lymphocytes in primary liver carcinoma (dated by TCRdb to 2017 to 2019). Some background on the complete study: Hepatocellular carcinoma (four) or combined HCC and intrahepatic cholangiocarcinoma (one) was present in the five patients, who were three men and two women aged 30 to 69 years. The five patients had tumors of stage T1-T3 N0M0, with maximum diameters ranging from 4.2 to 10 cm. Each sample produced roughly 3.5 to 8 million productive TCRbeta reads, and read depth showed no significant difference between tissue types. TCRbeta repertoire sequencing, expression microarrays and whole-exome sequencing were combined in the study across five regions of each liver tumor, with adjacent normal tissue and blood also included. TCRbeta repertoire sequencing covered 35 or so specimens from 5 patients: 25 or so tumor regions, 5 adjacent noncancerous liver tissues and 5 peripheral blood samples. High reproducibility was observed for the technical replicate repertoires, with mean shared-clone rates about 0.89 and correlation coefficients above 0.95. Overall study results and their limits: Because only the TCR beta chain was sequenced and unpaired alpha chains were not captured, true repertoire diversity is likely underestimated. Compared with blood, tumors had a significantly larger share of the repertoire taken up by the top 250 clones (p = 0.039). The study included only 4 to 6 patients, and the authors note findings should be validated in a larger study. Repertoire overlap was higher between tumor regions (mean roughly 35%) than tumor-adjacent (approximately 17%) or tumor-blood (approximately 14%) pairs, consistent with antigen-driven expansion. Comparison of CD4+ and CD8+ T cell repertoires was precluded by the use of bulk unsorted samples.

TCRbeta-specific cDNA was reverse-transcribed from around 500 ng total RNA using a constant-region primer and ProtoScript II reverse transcriptase. TCRbeta libraries were built with three nested multiplex PCR rounds, a slightly modified ARM-PCR procedure. Multiplex TRBV1-TRBV30 forward primers and a Cbeta reverse primer were used in the first two PCR rounds, each of which was run for roughly 9 cycles. Sample barcodes and Illumina adapters were attached in a final 25-cycle PCR using Deep VentR polymerase. Before sequencing, amplicons between 200 and 500 bp were purified from gel using a QIAquick gel extraction kit. TCRbeta amplicons were sequenced on an Illumina HiSeq 2500 with 250-bp paired-end reads. The study's own analysis went as follows. Trimmomatic v0.33 was used to quality-trim the reads, and FLASH v1.2.11 was used to merge paired reads so that full CDR3 sequences could be recovered. MiGEC v1.2.1b assigned V, D and J germline segments to the rearranged TCRbeta sequences. VDJtools v1.0.0 computed clonotype statistics and Shannon-Wiener diversity indices. Except for diversity analysis, only each sample's 250 most abundant clonotypes were used in subsequent analyses to reduce sampling bias. TCRdb applied fastp at Q25 and MiXCR to the public reads, then kept only in-frame beta chains. Records with the same CDR3 protein are collapsed into one entry carrying the most frequent genes and DNA. The V and J calls were not made by the authors but by TCRdb's processing. The sample table holds 95,000 to 150,000 distinct CDR3 sequences, of which approximately 68% were seen once. Over 8% of the sample goes to the ten largest clones.

Total RNA and DNA were co-extracted without cell sorting from roughly 20-30 mg of bulk tissue using the AllPrep DNA/RNA mini kit. Between late 2015 and March 2016, five patients in China with histopathologically diagnosed primary liver carcinoma had their tumors surgically resected. At the time of sampling, the patients had chronic HBV infection and had not received any treatment. Fresh tumor and adjacent tissue pieces were bisected, with one half stored in RNAlater at -80 degrees C and the other half sent for histology. Via the germline V gene, CDR1 is MDHEN and CDR2 SYDVKM. The CDR3 starts with the cysteine, ends with the phenylalanine, and has 15 residues.

Rearrangement joined TRBV28 to TRBJ2-5; the table's D call of TRBD2 was not tested on the DNA. The specimen was tumor-adjacent normal liver tissue. The clonotype comes from an older woman with primary liver carcinoma and hepatitis B virus infection. CDR3 reads: CASSLFGEGGETQYF.